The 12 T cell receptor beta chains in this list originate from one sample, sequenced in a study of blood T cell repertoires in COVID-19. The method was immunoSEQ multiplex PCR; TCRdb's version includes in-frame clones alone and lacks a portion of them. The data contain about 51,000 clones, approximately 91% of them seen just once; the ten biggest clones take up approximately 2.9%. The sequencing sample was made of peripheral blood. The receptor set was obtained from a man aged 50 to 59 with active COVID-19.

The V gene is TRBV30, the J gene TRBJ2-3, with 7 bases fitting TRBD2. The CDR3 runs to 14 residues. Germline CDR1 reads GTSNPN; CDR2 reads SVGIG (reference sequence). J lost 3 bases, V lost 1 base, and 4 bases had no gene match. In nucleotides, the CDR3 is TGTGCCTGGAGTGCCCTGGGGGGGACAGATACGCAGTATTTT. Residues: CAWSALGGTDTQYF.

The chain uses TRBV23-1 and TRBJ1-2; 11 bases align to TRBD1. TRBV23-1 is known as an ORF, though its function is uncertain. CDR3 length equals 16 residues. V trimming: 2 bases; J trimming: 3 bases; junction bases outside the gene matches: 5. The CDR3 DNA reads TGCGCCAGCAGTCAAGACGGACAGGGGGCAGACTATGGCTACACCTTC. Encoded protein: CASSQDGQGADYGYTF.

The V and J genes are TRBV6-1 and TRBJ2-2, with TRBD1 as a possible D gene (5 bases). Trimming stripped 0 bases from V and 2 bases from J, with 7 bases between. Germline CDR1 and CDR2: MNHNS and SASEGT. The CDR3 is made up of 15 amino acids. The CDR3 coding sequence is TGTGCCAGCAGTGAAGCTCGGACAAACACCGGGGAGCTGTTTTTT. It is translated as CASSEARTNTGELFF.

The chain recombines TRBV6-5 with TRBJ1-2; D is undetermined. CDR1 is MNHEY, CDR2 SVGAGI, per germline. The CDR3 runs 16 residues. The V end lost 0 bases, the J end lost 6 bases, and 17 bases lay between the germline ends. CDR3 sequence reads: CASSYSLAIPPDGYTF. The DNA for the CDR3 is TGTGCCAGCAGTTACTCGTTAGCCATACCCCCCGATGGCTACACCTTC.

The DNA of the CDR3 is TGTGCCAGCAGCGAATACAGGGGAAAGGCTCATTTT. Its translation: CASSEYRGKAHF. The J gene is TRBJ1-5, the V gene TRBV6-2 or TRBV6-3; 7 positions match TRBD1. The germline V gene encodes CDR1 MNHEY and CDR2 SVGEGT. Losses at the gene ends were 6 bases for V and 16 bases for J; bases not matched to a gene: 12. The CDR3 covers 12 residues.

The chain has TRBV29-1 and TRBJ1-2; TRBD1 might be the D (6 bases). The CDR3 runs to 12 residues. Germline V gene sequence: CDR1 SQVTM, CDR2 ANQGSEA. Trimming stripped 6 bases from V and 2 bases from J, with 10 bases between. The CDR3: CSVDDRNYGYTF. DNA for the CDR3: TGCAGCGTCGACGACAGGAACTATGGCTACACCTTC.

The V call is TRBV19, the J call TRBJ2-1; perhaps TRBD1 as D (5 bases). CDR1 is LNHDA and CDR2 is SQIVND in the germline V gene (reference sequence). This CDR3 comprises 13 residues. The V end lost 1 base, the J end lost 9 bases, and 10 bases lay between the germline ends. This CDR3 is CASSIGSGIEQFF. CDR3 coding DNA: TGTGCCAGTAGTATAGGATCAGGGATTGAGCAGTTCTTC.

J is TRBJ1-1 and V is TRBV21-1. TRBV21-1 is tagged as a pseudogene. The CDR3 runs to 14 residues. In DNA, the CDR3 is TGTGCCACCCGGGGGAGTGTCAAGGTTACTGAAGCTTTCTTT. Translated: CATRGSVKVTEAFF.

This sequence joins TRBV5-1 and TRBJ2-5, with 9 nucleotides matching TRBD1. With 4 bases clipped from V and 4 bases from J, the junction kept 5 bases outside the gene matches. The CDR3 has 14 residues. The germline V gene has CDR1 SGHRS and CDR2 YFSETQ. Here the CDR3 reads CASSIGQGRETQYF. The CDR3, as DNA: TGCGCCAGCAGCATCGGACAGGGGAGAGAGACCCAGTACTTC.

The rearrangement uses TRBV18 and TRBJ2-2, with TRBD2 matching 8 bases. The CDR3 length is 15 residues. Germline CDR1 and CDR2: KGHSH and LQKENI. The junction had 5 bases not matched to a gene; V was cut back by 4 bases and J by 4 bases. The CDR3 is CASSQKLAVTGELFF. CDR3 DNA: TGTGCCAGCTCACAAAAACTAGCGGTCACCGGGGAGCTGTTTTTT.

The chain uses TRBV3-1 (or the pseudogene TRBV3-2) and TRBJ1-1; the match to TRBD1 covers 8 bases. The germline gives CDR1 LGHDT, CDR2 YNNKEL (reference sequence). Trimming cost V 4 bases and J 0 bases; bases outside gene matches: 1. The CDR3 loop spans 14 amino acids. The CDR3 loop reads CASSPGGLNTEAFF. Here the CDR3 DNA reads TGTGCCAGCAGCCCAGGGGGCTTGAACACTGAAGCTTTCTTT.

The CDR3 bases are TGTGCCAGCAGCCCAACCCAGACAGGGGCCGGCTACACCTTC. It specifies CASSPTQTGAGYTF. This sequence joins TRBV5-5 and TRBJ1-2; TRBD1 agrees at 8 bases. The CDR3 has 14 amino acids. Per germline, CDR1 SGHKS and CDR2 YYEKEE (reference sequence). The V gene end was trimmed by 4 bases and the J gene end by 8 bases; junction bases not matched to a gene: 10.